This T cell receptor beta chain was identified in a study of cytomegalovirus exposure and HLA in healthy donors. Here immunoSEQ multiplex PCR was the method, and the copy in TCRdb shows in-frame clones only, minus some. This sample yields some 100,000 clones, of which about 87% are seen a single time; about 1.8% belongs to the top ten. The sequenced sample was PBMCs. The origin of this receptor is a man aged 18 to 30 in good health and CMV-seronegative.

CDR3: CASSELRGGTDTQYF. DNA for the CDR3: TGTGCCAGCAGTGAGTTACGGGGGGGCACAGATACGCAGTATTTT. The chain joins TRBV2 to TRBJ2-3; 7 bases map to TRBD2. The CDR3 covers 15 residues. J lost 1 base, V lost 3 bases, and 4 bases had no gene match. The germline V gene has CDR1 SNHLY and CDR2 FYNNEI.